By frequency in the sample, the clone carrying this T cell receptor (beta chain) is medium-sized. Its antigen is not identified. The record originates from a study of spatial heterogeneity in lung cancer. Broader study findings: Expanded alpha and beta TCR counts within tumors tracked tumor mutation counts.

TCRdb re-derived calls from the 5' RACE reads in MiXCR, one entry per CDR3 protein. The sample includes 7,200 or so distinct CDR3 sequences, about 11% of them seen just once. The sample's time point: sample taken at primary tumor resection. No cells were sorted before sequencing. The whole RNA sequenced was extracted from tumor, nontumor lung or frozen PBMC. The material was lung tumor tissue, obtained at surgery. The receptor comes from a male donor with early-stage non-small cell lung cancer.

CDR3 amino acids: CASSLHREESSYNEQFF. CDR3 DNA: TGCGCCAGCAGTCTCCATCGGGAGGAGAGCTCCTACAATGAGCAGTTCTTC. This chain uses TRBV23-1 with TRBJ2-1; TRBD2 matches at 7 bases. TRBV23-1 has ORF status, its function being uncertain. CDR3 length: 17 amino acids. The J segment lost 0 bases and the V segment lost 4 bases, leaving 9 bases of the junction unmatched.